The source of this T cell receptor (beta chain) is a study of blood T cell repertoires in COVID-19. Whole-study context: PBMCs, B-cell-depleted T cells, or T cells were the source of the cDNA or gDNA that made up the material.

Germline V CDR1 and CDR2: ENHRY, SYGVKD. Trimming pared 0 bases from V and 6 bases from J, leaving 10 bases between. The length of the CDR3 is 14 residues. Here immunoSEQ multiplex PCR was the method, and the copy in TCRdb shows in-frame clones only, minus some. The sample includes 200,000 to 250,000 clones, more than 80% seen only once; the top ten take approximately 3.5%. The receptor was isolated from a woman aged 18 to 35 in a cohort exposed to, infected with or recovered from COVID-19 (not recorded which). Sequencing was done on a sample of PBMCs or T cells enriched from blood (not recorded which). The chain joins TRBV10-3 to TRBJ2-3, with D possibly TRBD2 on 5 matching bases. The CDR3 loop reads CAISESMDSDTQYF. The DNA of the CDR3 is TGTGCCATCAGTGAGTCGATGGACTCTGATACGCAGTATTTT.